The clone carrying this T cell receptor beta chain was found a few times. Its antigen is not known. The data derive from a study of beta chain features in type 1 diabetes. Expressed TCRB transcripts were sequenced after all isolated RNA was converted to cDNA. Clones were sequenced by immunoSEQ multiplex PCR, and TCRdb holds only the in-frame ones, with some missing. Among approximately 600,000 clones listed, roughly 12% were seen once. The CDR3 runs to 15 residues. Per the germline V gene, CDR1 is ENHRY and CDR2 is SYGVKD. V was clipped by 7 bases and J by 4 bases; unmatched bases: 7. Regarding the study as a whole: Type 1 diabetes patients had moderately but significantly shorter TCRB CDR3s in all four CD4+ subsets.

Sequencing was performed on naive CD4+ T cells from blood. This receptor was identified in a man in his thirties or forties with type 1 diabetes. The chain recombines TRBV10-3 with TRBJ2-7; TRBD2 aligns across 13 bases. CDR3 residues: CAITGTSGDMYEQYF. Here the CDR3 DNA reads TGTGCCATCACCGGGACTAGCGGGGATATGTACGAGCAGTACTTC.